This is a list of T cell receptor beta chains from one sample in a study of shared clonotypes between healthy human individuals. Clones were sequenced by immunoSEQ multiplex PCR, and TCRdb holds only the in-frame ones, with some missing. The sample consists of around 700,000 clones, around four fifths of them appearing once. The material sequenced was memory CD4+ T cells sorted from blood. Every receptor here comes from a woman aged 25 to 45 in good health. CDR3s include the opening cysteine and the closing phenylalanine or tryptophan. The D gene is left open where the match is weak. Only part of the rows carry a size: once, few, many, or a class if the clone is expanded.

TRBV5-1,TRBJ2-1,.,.,CASSRDLGSEQFF,TGCGCCAGCAGTCGGGATTTAGGGAGTGAGCAGTTCTTC
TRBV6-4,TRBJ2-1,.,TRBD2,CASSDAGTSGHNEQFF,TGTGCCAGCAGTGATGCCGGGACTAGCGGACACAATGAGCAGTTCTTC
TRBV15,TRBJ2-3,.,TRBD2,CATSRAKTSGRPTDTQYF,TGTGCCACCAGCAGAGCCAAGACTAGCGGGAGACCCACAGATACGCAGTATTTT
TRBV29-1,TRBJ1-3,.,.,CSVGTSGNTIYF,TGCAGCGTTGGTACCTCTGGAAACACCATATATTTT
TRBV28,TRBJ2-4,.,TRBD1,CASSQGTGVNIQYF,TGTGCCAGCAGCCAAGGGACAGGGGTAAACATTCAGTACTTC
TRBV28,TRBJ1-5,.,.,CASKGGSNQPQHF,TGTGCCAGCAAGGGAGGTAGCAATCAGCCCCAGCATTTT
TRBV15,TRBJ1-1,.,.,CATSLVGGIMNTEAFF,TGTGCCACCAGCCTGGTGGGGGGAATCATGAACACTGAAGCTTTCTTT
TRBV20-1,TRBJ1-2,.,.,CSAADSYGYTF,TGCAGTGCCGCAGACAGCTATGGCTACACCTTC
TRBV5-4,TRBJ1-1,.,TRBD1,CASSLPGQGRFEAFF,TGTGCCAGCAGCTTGCCGGGACAGGGCCGCTTTGAAGCTTTCTTT
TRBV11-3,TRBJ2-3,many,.,CASSLAAGAIWTQYF,TGTGCCAGCAGCTTAGCCGCGGGCGCTATTTGGACGCAGTATTTT
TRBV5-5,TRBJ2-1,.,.,CASSLISVQGYNEQFF,TGTGCCAGCAGCTTGATTTCGGTACAGGGATACAATGAGCAGTTCTTC
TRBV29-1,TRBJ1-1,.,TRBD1,CSVDVGVTGRAFF,TGCAGCGTTGACGTAGGAGTGACAGGGAGGGCTTTCTTT
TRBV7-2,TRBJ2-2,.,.,CASSLAPLVTGELFF,TGTGCCAGCAGCTTAGCTCCACTAGTCACCGGGGAGCTGTTTTTT
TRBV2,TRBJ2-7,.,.,CASTQGNYEQYF,TGTGCCAGCACCCAGGGAAACTACGAGCAGTACTTC
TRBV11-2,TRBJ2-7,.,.,CASSLVAGRYEQYF,TGTGCCAGCAGCTTAGTGGCGGGAAGGTACGAGCAGTACTTC
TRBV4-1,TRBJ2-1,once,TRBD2,CASSQSGAAAWGEQFF,TGCGCCAGCAGCCAAAGCGGGGCAGCTGCCTGGGGTGAGCAGTTCTTC
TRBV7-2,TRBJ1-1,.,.,CASSLGRHRLNTEAFF,TGTGCCAGCAGCTTAGGGAGGCACAGATTGAACACTGAAGCTTTCTTT
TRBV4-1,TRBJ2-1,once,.,CASSLSEGAAGGNEQFF,TGCGCCAGCAGCCTTTCGGAGGGAGCCGCGGGCGGCAATGAGCAGTTCTTC
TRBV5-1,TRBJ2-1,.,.,CASSLWEYNEQFF,TGCGCCAGCAGCTTGTGGGAGTACAATGAGCAGTTCTTC
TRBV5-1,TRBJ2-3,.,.,CASSLISDTDTQYF,TGCGCCAGCAGCTTGATTAGCGACACAGATACGCAGTATTTT
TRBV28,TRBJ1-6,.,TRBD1,CASRTGELPLHF,TGTGCCAGCCGAACAGGGGAGTTACCCCTCCACTTT
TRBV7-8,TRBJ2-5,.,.,CASSRSLETQYF,TGTGCCAGCAGCAGATCCTTAGAGACCCAGTACTTC
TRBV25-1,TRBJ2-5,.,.,CASSHLGGAGTQYF,TGTGCCAGCAGTCACCTGGGGGGGGCTGGGACCCAGTACTTC
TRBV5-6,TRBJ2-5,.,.,CASSFNRGVKTQYF,TGTGCCAGCAGCTTTAATAGGGGGGTAAAGACCCAGTACTTC
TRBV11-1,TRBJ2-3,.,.,CASSSLGGLGTDTQYF,TGTGCCAGCAGCTCCTTGGGGGGCCTCGGGACAGATACGCAGTATTTT
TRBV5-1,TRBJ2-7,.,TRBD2,CASSWSGGAYEQYF,TGCGCCAGCTCCTGGTCGGGAGGGGCCTACGAGCAGTACTTC
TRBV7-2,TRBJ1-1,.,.,CASSLRRENTEAFF,TGTGCCAGCAGCCTCCGACGGGAAAACACTGAAGCTTTCTTT
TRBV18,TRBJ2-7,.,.,CASSPGPSYEQYF,TGTGCCAGCTCACCTGGACCCTCCTACGAGCAGTACTTC
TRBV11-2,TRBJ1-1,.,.,CASSPDAGGDTEAFF,TGTGCCAGCAGCCCCGATGCGGGGGGCGACACTGAAGCTTTCTTT
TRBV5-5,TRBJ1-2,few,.,CASSLGRQDGYGYTF,TGTGCCAGCAGCTTGGGGCGACAGGATGGCTATGGCTACACCTTC
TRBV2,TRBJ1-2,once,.,CASSLMQGANYGYTF,TGTGCCAGCAGCTTAATGCAGGGAGCTAACTATGGCTACACCTTC
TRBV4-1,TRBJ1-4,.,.,CASSLGHPGSEKLFF,TGCGCCAGCAGCCTCGGACACCCCGGTAGTGAAAAACTGTTTTTT
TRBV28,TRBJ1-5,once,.,CASSAQGFGNQPQHF,TGTGCCAGCAGTGCCCAGGGATTTGGCAATCAGCCCCAGCATTTT
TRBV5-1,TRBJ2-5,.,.,CASSFQVDETQYF,TGCGCCAGCAGCTTTCAGGTGGACGAGACCCAGTACTTC
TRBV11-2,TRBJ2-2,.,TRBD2,CATGTSGRAHTGELFF,TGTGCCACCGGGACTAGCGGGAGGGCTCACACCGGGGAGCTGTTTTTT
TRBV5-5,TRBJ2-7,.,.,CASSFDRPPYEQYF,TGTGCCAGCAGCTTCGACCGACCCCCCTACGAGCAGTACTTC
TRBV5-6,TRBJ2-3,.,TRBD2,CASSPGGPSTDTQYF,TGTGCCAGCAGTCCGGGAGGGCCTAGCACAGATACGCAGTATTTT
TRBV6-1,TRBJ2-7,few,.,CASSGPFAGPSYEQYF,TGTGCCAGCAGTGGGCCTTTCGCGGGCCCGTCCTACGAGCAGTACTTC
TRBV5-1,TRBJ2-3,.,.,CASSSTPSTDTQYF,TGCGCCAGCAGCTCCACCCCTAGCACAGATACGCAGTATTTT
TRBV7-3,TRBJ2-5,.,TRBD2,CASSQTALAGYETQYF,TGTGCCAGCAGCCAAACTGCACTAGCGGGATATGAGACCCAGTACTTC
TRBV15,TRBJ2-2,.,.,CATSRKALRGTGELFF,TGTGCCACCAGCAGAAAGGCCCTAAGGGGGACCGGGGAGCTGTTTTTT
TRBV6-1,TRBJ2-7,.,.,CASSEAYGSDYEQYF,TGTGCCAGCAGTGAAGCGTACGGGAGCGATTACGAGCAGTACTTC
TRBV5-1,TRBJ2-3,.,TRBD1,CASSQPTGAADTQYF,TGCGCCAGCAGCCAACCGACAGGGGCGGCAGATACGCAGTATTTT
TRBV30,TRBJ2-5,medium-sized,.,CAWQGSGGETQYF,TGTGCCTGGCAAGGGTCAGGAGGAGAGACCCAGTACTTC
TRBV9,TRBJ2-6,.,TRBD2,CASSEGLAGGSGANVLTF,TGTGCCAGCAGCGAAGGACTAGCGGGGGGCTCTGGGGCCAACGTCCTGACTTTC
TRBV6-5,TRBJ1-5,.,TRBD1,CASRRHRDRNQPQHF,TGTGCCAGCAGACGGCACCGGGACAGGAATCAGCCCCAGCATTTT
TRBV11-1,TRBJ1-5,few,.,CASSGYRDPQPQHF,TGTGCCAGCAGCGGTTACAGGGACCCCCAGCCCCAGCATTTT
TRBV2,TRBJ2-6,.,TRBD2,CASTSTGGSGANVLTF,TGTGCCAGCACCAGCACGGGGGGCTCTGGGGCCAACGTCCTGACTTTC
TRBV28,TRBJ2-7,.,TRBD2,CASSLWSSGYEQYF,TGTGCCAGCAGTTTATGGTCTAGCGGCTACGAGCAGTACTTC
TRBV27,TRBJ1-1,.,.,CASRPHDRQGGTEAFF,TGTGCCAGCAGACCCCATGACAGGCAAGGGGGCACTGAAGCTTTCTTT
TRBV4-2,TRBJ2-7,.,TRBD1,CASSHGTGGRYEQYF,TGTGCCAGCAGCCACGGGACAGGGGGCCGATACGAGCAGTACTTC
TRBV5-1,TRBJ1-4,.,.,CASRIGGVTNEKLFF,TGCGCCAGCAGGATTGGAGGGGTAACTAATGAAAAACTGTTTTTT
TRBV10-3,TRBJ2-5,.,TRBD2,CAITDTSGRAGETQYF,TGTGCCATCACCGACACTAGCGGGAGGGCCGGGGAGACCCAGTACTTC
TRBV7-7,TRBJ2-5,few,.,CASSQDREGTQYF,TGTGCCAGCAGTCAAGACAGGGAGGGGACCCAGTACTTC